The T cell receptor (beta chain) under discussion was sequenced for a study of blood T cell repertoires in COVID-19. Study-wide background: PBMCs, B-cell-depleted T cells, or T cells provided the cDNA or gDNA that made up the material.

The repertoire was sequenced with immunoSEQ multiplex PCR; TCRdb's copy has only in-frame clones and lacks some. The sample lists 360,000 or so clones, roughly 86% seen once, with approximately 0.93% in the top ten. A COVID-19 case had been met by exposed participants during the 2 weeks before study entry. CDR1 SGHAT and CDR2 FQNNGV come from the germline V gene. The CDR3 length is 16 residues. The trim removed 4 bases at V and 4 bases at J, leaving 6 bases unmatched. Material for sequencing was PBMCs or T cells enriched from blood (not recorded which). This sequence originates from a woman aged 25 to 45 who had been exposed to COVID-19. The chain carries TRBV11-2 and TRBJ2-1, with TRBD1 matching 11 bases. The CDR3 sequence: CASSSPDRGRYNEQFF. DNA of the CDR3: TGTGCCAGCAGCTCCCCGGACAGGGGGCGATACAATGAGCAGTTCTTC.